The source of this T cell receptor beta chain is a study of T cell responses to AZD1222 COVID-19 vaccine. Study results and limitations: Reportedly, close to half of spike-specific TCRs are directed against unmutated variant regions.

Libraries were prepared by immunoSEQ multiplex PCR; TCRdb keeps only in-frame clonotypes and omits some of them. This table holds around 150,000 clones, approximately 92% found once. To note about this clone: Its target is not known.

CDR3 length: 14 residues. V was pared by 6 bases and J by 1 base, with 5 bases of the junction left unmatched. Germline V gives CDR1 LGHDT, CDR2 YNNKEL (reference sequence). The chain carries TRBV3-1 (or the pseudogene TRBV3-2) and TRBJ2-7; 8 bases fit TRBD1. Source: peripheral blood, taken 28 days after the second AZD1222 dose. The receptor's source is an adult who received the AZD1222 COVID-19 vaccine. CDR3 in DNA: TGTGCCAGCAGTTTAGGACAGGGATCCTACGAGCAGTACTTC. Its protein product is CASSLGQGSYEQYF.